Listed below are T cell receptor beta chains from one sample, sequenced in a study of shared clonotypes between healthy human individuals. Clones were read by immunoSEQ multiplex PCR, and TCRdb kept only the in-frame ones, dropping some. In the table there are about 300,000 clones, roughly 70% of which are singletons. Specimen: memory CD4+ T cells sorted from blood. These receptors all stem from a man aged 25 to 45 in good health. The CDR3 runs from the conserved cysteine through the conserved F or W. The D gene is left open where the match is weak. For some rows the clone size is stated as once, few or many, or as a class when expanded; others skip it.

CDR3 protein | CDR3 DNA | J gene | clone size | V gene | D gene
CASRLTGLAPTEAFF | TGTGCCAGCAGGTTGACAGGTCTCGCTCCCACTGAAGCTTTCTTT | TRBJ1-1 | . | TRBV11-2 | .
CASSLGDRGHKDTQYF | TGTGCCAGCAGCTTAGGGGACAGGGGGCATAAAGATACGCAGTATTTT | TRBJ2-3 | . | TRBV7-9 | TRBD1
CASSDSSGNEQFF | TGTGCCAGCAGTGATTCAAGCGGGAATGAGCAGTTCTTC | TRBJ2-1 | . | TRBV2 | .
CASRRGGIETQYF | TGCGCCAGCAGACGGGGGGGAATAGAGACCCAGTACTTC | TRBJ2-5 | . | TRBV5-1 | TRBD2
CASGESRNEQFF | TGTGCTAGTGGTGAGTCCAGAAATGAGCAGTTCTTC | TRBJ2-1 | . | TRBV12-5 | .
CASSQVGQGRGYTF | TGCGCCAGCAGCCAAGTAGGGCAGGGCCGGGGCTACACCTTC | TRBJ1-2 | . | TRBV4-1 | .
CASSRWGRGTGELFF | TGTGCCAGCAGCCGATGGGGTAGGGGCACCGGGGAGCTGTTTTTT | TRBJ2-2 | few | TRBV11-2 | .
CASSLGGDTEAFF | TGTGCCAGCAGTTTAGGCGGGGACACTGAAGCTTTCTTT | TRBJ1-1 | . | TRBV28 | .
CASSYSLGGSYEQYF | TGTGCCAGCAGTTACTCGCTCGGAGGCTCCTACGAGCAGTACTTC | TRBJ2-7 | . | TRBV6-6 | .
CATSYPGRNTEAFF | TGTGCCACCAGTTACCCTGGCCGGAACACTGAAGCTTTCTTT | TRBJ1-1 | . | TRBV15 | .
CASSVEGGVGSLPGYNEQFF | TGTGCCAGCAGCGTAGAGGGGGGAGTGGGATCCCTCCCCGGCTACAATGAGCAGTTCTTC | TRBJ2-1 | . | TRBV9 | .
CASSPIDRSGNTIYF | TGTGCCAGCAGTCCCATTGATAGATCTGGAAACACCATATATTTT | TRBJ1-3 | . | TRBV28 | .
CASKSGVGSDTQYF | TGTGCCAGCAAGTCCGGGGTTGGCTCAGATACGCAGTATTTT | TRBJ2-3 | . | TRBV27 | .
CASRGVSYEQYF | TGTGCCAGCCGGGGGGTATCCTACGAGCAGTACTTC | TRBJ2-7 | . | TRBV6-5 | TRBD2
CASSLGGRANEQFF | TGTGCCAGCAGCTTGGGCGGGAGGGCCAATGAGCAGTTCTTC | TRBJ2-1 | few | TRBV5-4 | TRBD2
CATSRETENTEAFF | TGTGCCACCAGCAGAGAGACAGAGAACACTGAAGCTTTCTTT | TRBJ1-1 | . | TRBV15 | .
CASSLGSGGQPQHF | TGCGCCAGCAGCTTGGGGTCAGGGGGACAGCCCCAGCATTTT | TRBJ1-5 | . | TRBV5-1 | TRBD1
CASSESGRGLNEQFF | TGTGCCAGCAGTGAATCTGGCAGGGGATTAAATGAGCAGTTCTTC | TRBJ2-1 | many | TRBV25-1 | .
CSVDGGYNEQFF | TGCAGCGTTGATGGCGGATACAATGAGCAGTTCTTC | TRBJ2-1 | . | TRBV29-1 | .
CASSGTYPEAFF | TGTGCCAGCAGTGGGACTTACCCTGAAGCTTTCTTT | TRBJ1-1 | . | TRBV28 | .
CASRPRTENTGELFF | TGCGCCAGCAGACCCCGGACAGAGAACACCGGGGAGCTGTTTTTT | TRBJ2-2 | . | TRBV5-1 | .
CASSPSARPSPYTF | TGCGCCAGCAGCCCCAGCGCGAGGCCCTCTCCCTACACCTTC | TRBJ1-2 | . | TRBV4-1 | .
CASSYGPLRGTEQFF | TGTGCCAGCAGTTACGGTCCCCTTCGGGGGACTGAGCAGTTCTTC | TRBJ2-1 | . | TRBV6-6 | .
CASSLGTGRETQYF | TGTGCCAGCAGCTTGGGGACAGGGCGGGAGACCCAGTACTTC | TRBJ2-5 | few | TRBV5-8 | TRBD1
CASSMTGIDTQYF | TGTGCCAGCAGTATGACAGGGATAGATACGCAGTATTTT | TRBJ2-3 | . | TRBV6-1 | TRBD1
CASSRDNTGMAGELFF | TGCGCCAGCAGCAGGGATAACACAGGGATGGCCGGGGAGCTGTTTTTT | TRBJ2-2 | . | TRBV5-1 | .
CASSLVVGWATYEQYF | TGTGCCAGCAGCTTAGTGGTCGGGTGGGCAACCTACGAGCAGTACTTC | TRBJ2-7 | few | TRBV7-2 | .
CATTGEIQSNQPQHF | TGTGCCACCACGGGGGAGATACAAAGCAATCAGCCCCAGCATTTT | TRBJ1-5 | once | TRBV6-1 | .
CAERGDTDTQYF | TGTGCCGAGCGGGGGGACACAGATACGCAGTATTTT | TRBJ2-3 | many | TRBV2 | TRBD2
CASSDMGSGANVLTF | TGTGCCAGCAGTGATATGGGCTCTGGGGCCAACGTCCTGACTTTC | TRBJ2-6 | . | TRBV2 | .
CASIDGGFHNEQFF | TGCGCCAGCATAGATGGGGGGTTCCACAATGAGCAGTTCTTC | TRBJ2-1 | many | TRBV10-2 | .
CASSPQDSGSFNSPLHF | TGTGCCAGCTCACCACAGGACTCCGGGTCTTTTAATTCACCCCTCCACTTT | TRBJ1-6 | . | TRBV18 | .
CASSLQNTEAFF | TGTGCCAGCAGTTTGCAGAACACTGAAGCTTTCTTT | TRBJ1-1 | . | TRBV28 | .
CASSLARAAQETQYF | TGTGCCAGCAGCTTGGCTCGGGCAGCCCAAGAGACCCAGTACTTC | TRBJ2-5 | . | TRBV5-8 | .
CASRGPQETQYF | TGTGCCAGCAGGGGGCCTCAAGAGACCCAGTACTTC | TRBJ2-5 | . | TRBV2 | .
CASSGSKNIQYF | TGCGCCAGCAGTGGAAGCAAAAACATTCAGTACTTC | TRBJ2-4 | . | TRBV10-1 | .
CASSLGVAETQYF | TGCGCCAGCAGCTTAGGAGTGGCAGAGACCCAGTACTTC | TRBJ2-5 | few | TRBV5-1 | .
CAWSAGNEQFF | TGTGCCTGGAGCGCTGGCAATGAGCAGTTCTTC | TRBJ2-1 | . | TRBV30 | .
CAARGPEGTEAFF | TGTGCCGCCCGTGGGCCGGAGGGCACTGAAGCTTTCTTT | TRBJ1-1 | . | TRBV6-1 | .
CASNPQASGANVLTF | TGCGCCAGCAACCCTCAAGCCTCTGGGGCCAACGTCCTGACTTTC | TRBJ2-6 | . | TRBV5-1 | .
CASREDGNTEAFF | TGTGCCAGCAGGGAGGACGGGAACACTGAAGCTTTCTTT | TRBJ1-1 | . | TRBV28 | .
CASRSKRAQETQYF | TGTGCCAGCAGATCGAAGCGGGCGCAAGAGACCCAGTACTTC | TRBJ2-5 | . | TRBV7-2 | .
CASREAGTSSQGGETQYF | TGTGCCAGCAGAGAAGCCGGGACTAGCAGTCAGGGGGGGGAGACCCAGTACTTC | TRBJ2-5 | . | TRBV28 | TRBD2
CASSWGTDTRETQYF | TGTGCCAGCAGCTGGGGGACAGATACTCGGGAGACCCAGTACTTC | TRBJ2-5 | . | TRBV11-3 | TRBD1
CASSLRGLANTGELFF | TGTGCCAGCAGCTTACGTGGGCTAGCAAACACCGGGGAGCTGTTTTTT | TRBJ2-2 | . | TRBV7-3 | .
CASSPRTGNFYGYTF | TGTGCCAGCAGTCCCCGGACAGGGAACTTTTATGGCTACACCTTC | TRBJ1-2 | . | TRBV28 | TRBD1
CASSSLPGQVTGELFF | TGTGCCAGCAGCTCCCTGCCGGGACAGGTCACCGGGGAGCTGTTTTTT | TRBJ2-2 | . | TRBV7-3 | TRBD1
CASSPRGGGRNGYTF | TGTGCCAGCAGTCCTCGCGGCGGGGGAAGGAATGGCTACACCTTC | TRBJ1-2 | few | TRBV21-1 | .
CASSGRENTEAFF | TGTGCCAGCAGTGGGAGGGAGAACACTGAAGCTTTCTTT | TRBJ1-1 | once | TRBV2 | .
CASSRGETQYF | TGTGCCAGCTCACGGGGAGAGACCCAGTACTTC | TRBJ2-5 | . | TRBV18 | .
CASRGDSYEQYF | TGTGCCAGCAGGGGGGACAGCTACGAGCAGTACTTC | TRBJ2-7 | . | TRBV6-1 | TRBD1
CASSFDRLNTEAFF | TGTGCCAGCAGCTTCGACAGGCTTAACACTGAAGCTTTCTTT | TRBJ1-1 | . | TRBV13 | .
CASSVVGAGMGNNEQFF | TGTGCCAGCAGCGTAGTAGGGGCAGGGATGGGAAACAATGAGCAGTTCTTC | TRBJ2-1 | . | TRBV9 | .
CASSKGQLYQETQYF | TGTGCCAGCAGCAAAGGACAGTTGTACCAAGAGACCCAGTACTTC | TRBJ2-5 | once | TRBV5-4 | .
CATSPLAGDDNEQFF | TGCGCCACCTCACCGCTAGCGGGAGATGACAATGAGCAGTTCTTC | TRBJ2-1 | . | TRBV10-1 | TRBD2
CAGEGLSGNTIYF | TGTGCCGGAGAGGGTCTCTCTGGAAACACCATATATTTT | TRBJ1-3 | . | TRBV30 | .
CASSEQGIKNTGELFF | TGTGCCAGCAGTGAGCAGGGAATCAAGAACACCGGGGAGCTGTTTTTT | TRBJ2-2 | . | TRBV25-1 | .
CASSPDSRYSNQPQHF | TGTGCCAGCAGTCCCGACAGCAGATATAGCAATCAGCCCCAGCATTTT | TRBJ1-5 | few | TRBV2 | .
CASSRNPLGSDTQYF | TGCGCCAGCAGCCGAAATCCACTAGGCTCAGATACGCAGTATTTT | TRBJ2-3 | once | TRBV5-1 | .
CASSFRGGEQYF | TGTGCCAGCAGTTTCAGGGGGGGCGAGCAGTACTTC | TRBJ2-7 | . | TRBV27 | .